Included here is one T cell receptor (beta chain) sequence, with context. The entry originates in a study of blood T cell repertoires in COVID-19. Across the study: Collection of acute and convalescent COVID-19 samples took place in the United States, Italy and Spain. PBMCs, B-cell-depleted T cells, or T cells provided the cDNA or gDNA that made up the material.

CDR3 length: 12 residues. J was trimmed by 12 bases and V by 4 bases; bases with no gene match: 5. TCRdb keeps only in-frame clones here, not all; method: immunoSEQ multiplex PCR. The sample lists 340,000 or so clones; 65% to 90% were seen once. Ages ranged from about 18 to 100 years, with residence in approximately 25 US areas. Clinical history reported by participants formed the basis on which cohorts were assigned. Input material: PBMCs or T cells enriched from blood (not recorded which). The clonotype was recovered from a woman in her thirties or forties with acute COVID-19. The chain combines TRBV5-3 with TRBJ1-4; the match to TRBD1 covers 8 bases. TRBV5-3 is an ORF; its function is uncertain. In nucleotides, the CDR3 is TGTGCCAGAAGCCATAAGACAGGGGAACTGTTTTTT. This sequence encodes CARSHKTGELFF.